This TCR beta chain was sequenced for a study of OX40 agonist ivuxolimab in advanced cancers. The wider study: Treatment of patients was with ivuxolimab, an agonistic anti-OX40 (CD134) antibody.

To note about this clone: Its cognate antigen is unknown.

TCRdb's copy holds only in-frame clones and misses some; the assay was immunoSEQ multiplex PCR. The table records around 18,000 clones, 85% to 90% of them present only once. Study-wide findings and caveats: The 0.1-3.0 mg/kg partial responders had among the lowest clonal expansion. Low levels of normalized T-cell clonal expansion also appeared in some nonresponders.

The V gene's germline CDR1 is SGDLS and CDR2 YYNGEE. The CDR3 covers 14 residues. With 4 bases removed from V and 0 bases from J, the gap between germline ends came to 11 bases. The chain joins TRBV9 to TRBJ2-7, with D maybe TRBD2 (5 bases). The sequences come from CD4+ or CD8+ T cells sorted from blood, collected in a trial of the OX40 agonist ivuxolimab. The receptor was isolated from an adult with an advanced solid tumor such as melanoma, head and neck, liver or kidney cancer. The CDR3 sequence is CASSFSGNSYEQYF. The CDR3 coding sequence is TGTGCCAGCAGCTTTTCGGGAAACTCCTACGAGCAGTACTTC. The full variable domain, with the rest looked up from reference TRBV9 and TRBJ2-7, is DSGVTQTPKHLITATGQRVTLRCSPRSGDLSVYWYQQSLDQGLQFLIQYYNGEERAKGNILERFSAQQFPDLHSELNLSSLELGDSALYFCASSFSGNSYEQYFGPGTRLTVT.